This T cell receptor beta chain is drawn from a study of T cells in Graves' hyperthyroidism and ophthalmopathy (dated by TCRdb to the late 2010s). Broadly, across the study: Peripheral blood samples were taken at initial diagnosis, before any treatment was given. The paper describes TCR Vbeta CDR3 sequencing of around 140 peripheral blood samples, made up of 43 ophthalmopathy patients, approximately 76 hyperthyroidism patients and around 17 progressor patients. Prospective prediction of ophthalmopathy was tested in an independent validation cohort of 18 to 20 hyperthyroidism patients and 15 to 17 patients who later progressed to ophthalmopathy. The 75 to 100 discovery patients were randomly divided into training and test sets at a 7:3 ratio. In about six Graves' hyperthyroidism patients, the study also compared T-cell repertoires from thyroid tissue with T-cell repertoires from blood. After sampling, hyperthyroidism patients received methimazole starting at 30 mg daily, and ophthalmopathy patients received high-dose intravenous methylprednisolone. To identify distinguishing TCR V-J signatures, a discovery cohort of around 100 patients was used, comprising 40 to 45 with Graves' ophthalmopathy and roughly 60 with stable Graves' hyperthyroidism. The investigation overall reported the following: Blood samples also contained most of the expanded thyroid clonotypes (frequency above 0.001), which suggests that blood repertoires may reflect thyroid immune responses. Sample size was not statistically predetermined, and blinding of investigators to group allocation was not performed. In validation, the model predicted progression to ophthalmopathy with around 71% sensitivity and 72% to 75% specificity, a median of about six months before onset. Ophthalmopathy was separated from stable hyperthyroidism by a 13 V-J signature model, with just over 85% sensitivity and roughly 81% specificity obtained in cross-validation and 80%/75% obtained in testing.

In the ophthalmopathy patients, disease was moderately to severely active, with a Clinical Activity Score of 3 or more, a NOSPECS grade of 4 or more, and a duration of less than 3 months. Any patient with an uncontrolled infection, another autoimmune disease, pregnancy or lactation was excluded. Diagnoses relied on clinical symptoms, serum thyroxine and TRAb, thyroid ultrasound and orbital computed tomography. PBMCs were isolated from about 10 ml of fresh peripheral blood by Ficoll-Paque density gradient centrifugation. Total RNA was extracted with Trizol reagent, and quality was checked on an Agilent 2100 Bioanalyzer. The TCR beta CDR3 regions were amplified from the RNA transcripts. A first-round RT-PCR of the TCR CDR3 used the HTBI primer set with the Qiagen OneStep RT-PCR kit. Libraries were constructed in a second round of multiplex PCR, after which size selection and purification were carried out. Libraries were sequenced paired-end with 100 bp reads on an Illumina HiSeq2000. For the original study's pipeline: SOAPnuke was used to process the raw data, throwing out any read that contained adapters or uncalled bases, had a mean Phred below 15, or lacked an exact constant-primer or identifier match. High-quality paired reads were merged with COPE v1.2.5, and unique nucleotide sequences were defined as clonotypes. MiTCR v1.1 was used to align the clonotypes against IMGT TRBV, TRBD and TRBJ reference segments. The analysis included only V-J combinations with a frequency above 0.0001, which together covered 99% to 99.2% of the repertoires. The TCS score was defined as F50 (clonal expansion) divided by E x V (chaos), with BLOSUM62-based TCRdist calculated between CDR3 peptides within each V-J. Welch's t-statistics and random forest reduced 500 to 550 V-J features to about 13, which were used in a naive Bayes classifier (R e1071). Using fastp trimming at Q25 and MiXCR clonotype assembly, TCRdb reanalyzed the public sequencing data and kept in-frame beta chains. Every CDR3 protein is listed once, alongside the most common genes and DNA of its rows. The V and J calls were not made by the authors but by TCRdb's processing. Within this sample are 400,000 to 550,000 distinct CDR3 sequences, with less than 25% of them counted one time only. Clones ranked in the top ten supply approximately 11% of the sample.

The germline V gene (reference sequence) gives CDR1 as SEHNR and CDR2 as FQNEAQ. The CDR3 sequence holds 14 residues, the cysteine and phenylalanine included. Here the CDR3 DNA is all that survives: 42 bases in frame from base 1. For this clonotype: Its antigen is still unknown. One end of the junction does not line up with germline, which may come from a read error.

The sequence links TRBV7-9 to TRBJ2-5, and 7 junctional nucleotides match TRBD1. This receptor was identified in a woman aged 25-40 years with Graves' ophthalmopathy. The sample consisted of blood. CDR3 sequence: CASSLQGQRETQYF. The nucleotide sequence is TGCGCCAGCAGCCTCCAGGGACAGAGAGAGACCCAGTACTTC.